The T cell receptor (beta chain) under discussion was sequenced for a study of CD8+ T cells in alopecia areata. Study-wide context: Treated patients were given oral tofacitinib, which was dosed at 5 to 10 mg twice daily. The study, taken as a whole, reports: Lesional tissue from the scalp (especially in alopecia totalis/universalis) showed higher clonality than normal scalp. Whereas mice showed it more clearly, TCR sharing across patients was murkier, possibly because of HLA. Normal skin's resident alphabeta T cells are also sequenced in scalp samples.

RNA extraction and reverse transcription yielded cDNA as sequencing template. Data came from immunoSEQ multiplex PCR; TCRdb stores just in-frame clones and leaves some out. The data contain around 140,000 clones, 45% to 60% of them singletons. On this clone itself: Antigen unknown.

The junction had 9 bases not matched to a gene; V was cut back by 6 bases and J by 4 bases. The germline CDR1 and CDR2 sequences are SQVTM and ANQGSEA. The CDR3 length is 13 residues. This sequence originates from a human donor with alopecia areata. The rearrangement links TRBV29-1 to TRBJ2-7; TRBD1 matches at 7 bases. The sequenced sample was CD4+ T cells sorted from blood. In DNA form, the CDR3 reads TGCAGCGTGGAACCCAGGGGGACATACGAGCAGTACTTC. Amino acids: CSVEPRGTYEQYF.